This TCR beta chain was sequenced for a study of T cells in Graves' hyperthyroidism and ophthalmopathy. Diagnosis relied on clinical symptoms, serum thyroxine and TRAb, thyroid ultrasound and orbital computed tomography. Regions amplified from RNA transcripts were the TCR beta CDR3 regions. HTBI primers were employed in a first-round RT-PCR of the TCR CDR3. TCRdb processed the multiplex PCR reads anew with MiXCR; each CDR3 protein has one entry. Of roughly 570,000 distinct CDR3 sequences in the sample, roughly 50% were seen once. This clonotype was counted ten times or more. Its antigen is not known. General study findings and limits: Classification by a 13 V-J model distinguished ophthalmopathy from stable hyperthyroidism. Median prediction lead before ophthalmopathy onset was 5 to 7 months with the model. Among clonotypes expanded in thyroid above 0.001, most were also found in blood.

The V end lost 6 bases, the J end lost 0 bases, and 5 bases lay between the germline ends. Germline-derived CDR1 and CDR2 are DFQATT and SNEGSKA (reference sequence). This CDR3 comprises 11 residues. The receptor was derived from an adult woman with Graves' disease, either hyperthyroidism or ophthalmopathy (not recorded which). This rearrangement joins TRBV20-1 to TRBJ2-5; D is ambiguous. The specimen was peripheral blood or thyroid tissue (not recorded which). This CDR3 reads CSAQYQETQYF. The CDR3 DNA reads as TGCAGTGCCCAGTACCAAGAGACCCAGTACTTC.